This TCR beta chain appears in the sequencing data of a study of tumor-infiltrating lymphocytes in oesophageal squamous cell carcinoma (dated by TCRdb to about 2016). As encoded in the germline V gene, CDR1 is MDHEN while CDR2 is SYDVKM. The CDR3 starts with the cysteine, ends with the phenylalanine, and has 15 residues. The read is trimmed to its CDR3 DNA, 45 bases read in frame from base 1. V loses 4 bases of germline sequence and J loses 3 bases, and the interval between the two ends is 15 bases. The library was obtained by PCR. The run used an Illumina HiSeq 2000. In-frame beta chains were kept once TCRdb had trimmed the public reads at Q25 with fastp and called clones with MiXCR. Each entry is one CDR3 protein sequence, shown with its most common DNA and genes. In this sample the table shows fewer than 6,500 distinct CDR3 sequences, less than 15% of which occur a single time. Of the sample, roughly a sixth is held by the ten largest clones.

This clonotype is medium-sized (0.01 to 0.1%) in terms of sample share. The antigen it recognizes is unknown. Qualities for individual bases were not recorded, and no much larger clone is one base off. Recombination joined TRBV28 with TRBJ2-5; D gene: possibly TRBD2, on 6 matching bases. The sample comprised esophageal tumor tissue. This sequence originates from a male donor with esophageal squamous cell carcinoma. The CDR3 in this case is CASSSRDSGKETQYF. Read as DNA, the sequence is TGTGCCAGCAGTTCAAGGGACTCGGGGAAAGAGACCCAGTACTTC.